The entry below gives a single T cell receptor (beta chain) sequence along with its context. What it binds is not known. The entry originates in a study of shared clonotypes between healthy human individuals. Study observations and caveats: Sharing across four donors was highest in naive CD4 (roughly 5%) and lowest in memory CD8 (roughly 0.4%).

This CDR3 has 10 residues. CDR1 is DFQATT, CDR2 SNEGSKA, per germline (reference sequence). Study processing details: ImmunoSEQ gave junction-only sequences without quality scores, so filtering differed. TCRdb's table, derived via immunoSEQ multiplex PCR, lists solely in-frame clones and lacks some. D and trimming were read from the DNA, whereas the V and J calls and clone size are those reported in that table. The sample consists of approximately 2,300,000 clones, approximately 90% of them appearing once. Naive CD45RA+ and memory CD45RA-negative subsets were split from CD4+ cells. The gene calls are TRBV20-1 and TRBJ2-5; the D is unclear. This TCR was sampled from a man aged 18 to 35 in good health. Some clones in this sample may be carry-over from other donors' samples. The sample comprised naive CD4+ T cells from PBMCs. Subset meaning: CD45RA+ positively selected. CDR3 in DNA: TGCGTTGTCGGAAAGGTGACCCAGTACTTC. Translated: CVVGKVTQYF.